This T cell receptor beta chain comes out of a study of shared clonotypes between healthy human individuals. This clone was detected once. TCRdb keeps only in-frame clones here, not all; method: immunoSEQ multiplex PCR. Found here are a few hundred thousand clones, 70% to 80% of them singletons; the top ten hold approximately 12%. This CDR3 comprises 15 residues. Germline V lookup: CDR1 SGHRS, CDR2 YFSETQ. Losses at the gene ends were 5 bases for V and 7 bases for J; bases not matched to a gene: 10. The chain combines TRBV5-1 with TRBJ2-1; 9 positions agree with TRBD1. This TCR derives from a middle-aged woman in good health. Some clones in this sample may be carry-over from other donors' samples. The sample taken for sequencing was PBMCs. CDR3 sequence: CASRAGTGMRNEQFF. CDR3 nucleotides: TGCGCCAGCAGAGCCGGGACAGGGATGAGGAATGAGCAGTTCTTC.